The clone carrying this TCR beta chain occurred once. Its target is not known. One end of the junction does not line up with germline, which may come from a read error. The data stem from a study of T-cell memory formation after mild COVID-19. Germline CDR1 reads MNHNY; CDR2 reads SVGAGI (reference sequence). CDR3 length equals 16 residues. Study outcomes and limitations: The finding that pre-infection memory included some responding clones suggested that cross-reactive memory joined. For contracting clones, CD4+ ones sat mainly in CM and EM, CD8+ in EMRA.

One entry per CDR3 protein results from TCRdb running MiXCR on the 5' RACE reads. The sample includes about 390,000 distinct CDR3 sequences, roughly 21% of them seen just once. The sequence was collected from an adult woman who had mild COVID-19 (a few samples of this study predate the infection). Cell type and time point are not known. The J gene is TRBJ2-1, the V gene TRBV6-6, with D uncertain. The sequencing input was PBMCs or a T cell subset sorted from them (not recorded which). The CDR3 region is CASSYPTLRSYTEQFF. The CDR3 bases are TGTGCCAGCAGTTATCCAACGCTTAGGTCCTACACTGAGCAGTTCTTC.